This T cell receptor (beta chain) was identified during a study of T cell responses to AZD1222 COVID-19 vaccine. The CDR3 totals 18 residues. Per the germline V gene, CDR1 is LNHDA and CDR2 is SQIVND (reference sequence). V gave up 5 bases and J gave up 2 bases; unmatched junction bases: 7. Data came from immunoSEQ multiplex PCR; TCRdb stores just in-frame clones and leaves some out. The sample holds roughly 97,000 clones, nearly 90% seen once. Sample: peripheral blood, taken on day 0 of AZD1222 vaccination. The chain joins TRBV19 to TRBJ2-6; TRBD1 agrees at 12 bases. The sequence was collected from an adult in good health. The CDR3: CASSASGTGGAGANVLTF. The DNA for the CDR3 is TGTGCCAGTAGTGCCTCCGGGACAGGGGGCGCTGGGGCCAACGTCCTGACTTTC.